This T cell receptor (beta chain) was observed in a study of T cell repertoires in cytomegalovirus infection. Study-level background: An indication of both CMV infection and matching HLA type came from public TCR beta signatures. Study-wide results and caveats: Ex vivo responses were dominated by HLA-C-restricted CMV-specific TCR beta clonotypes.

MiXCR was run by TCRdb on the reads, yielding one entry per CDR3 protein. The table lists 150,000 to 190,000 distinct CDR3 sequences, 23% of them singletons, with 9.5% to 12% in the top ten. This clonotype was found many times. Its cognate antigen is unknown. The CDR3 consists of 14 residues. Germline V gene lookup returns CDR1 MDHEN and CDR2 SYDVKM. Trimming took off 6 bases at V and 5 bases at J, with 13 bases between the two ends. The TCR originated in a human donor in good health (CMV status not recorded). Some clones in this sample may be carry-over from other donors' samples. Sequencing was performed on PBMCs. The chain recombines TRBV28 with TRBJ2-2; D is unresolved. As DNA, the CDR3 is TGTGCCAGCAGAAGATTGGTGGAAACCGGGGAGCTGTTTTTT. It yields the protein CASRRLVETGELFF.